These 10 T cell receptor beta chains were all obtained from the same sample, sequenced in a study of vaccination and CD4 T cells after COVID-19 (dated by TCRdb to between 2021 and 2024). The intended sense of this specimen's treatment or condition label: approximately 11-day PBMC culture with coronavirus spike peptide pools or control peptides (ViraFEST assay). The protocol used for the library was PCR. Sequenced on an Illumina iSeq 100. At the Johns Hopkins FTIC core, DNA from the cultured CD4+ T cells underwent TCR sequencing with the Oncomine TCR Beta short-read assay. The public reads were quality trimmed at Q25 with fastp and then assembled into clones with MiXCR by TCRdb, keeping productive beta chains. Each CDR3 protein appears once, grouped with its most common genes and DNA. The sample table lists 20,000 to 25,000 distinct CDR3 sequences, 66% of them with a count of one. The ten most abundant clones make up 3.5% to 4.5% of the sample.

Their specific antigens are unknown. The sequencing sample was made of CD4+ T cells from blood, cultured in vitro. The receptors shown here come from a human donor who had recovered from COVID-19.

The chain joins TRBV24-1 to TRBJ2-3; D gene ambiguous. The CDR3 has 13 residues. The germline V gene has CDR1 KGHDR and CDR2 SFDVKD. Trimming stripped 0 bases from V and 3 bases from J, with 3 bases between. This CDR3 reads CATSDLGTDTQYF. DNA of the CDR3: TGTGCCACCAGTGATTTGGGGACAGATACGCAGTATTTT.

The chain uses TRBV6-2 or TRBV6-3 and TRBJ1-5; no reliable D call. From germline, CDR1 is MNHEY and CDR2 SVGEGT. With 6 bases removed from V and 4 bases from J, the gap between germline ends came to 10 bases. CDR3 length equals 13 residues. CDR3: CASSPPSNQPQHF. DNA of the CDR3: TGTGCCAGCAGCCCCCCAAGTAATCAGCCCCAGCATTTT.

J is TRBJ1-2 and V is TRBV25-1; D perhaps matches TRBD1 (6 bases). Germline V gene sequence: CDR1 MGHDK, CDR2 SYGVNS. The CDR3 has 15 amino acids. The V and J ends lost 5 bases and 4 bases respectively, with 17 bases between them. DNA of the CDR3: TGTGCCAGCAGTTCGGCGGGGGGCGAGGCCTATGGCTACACCTTC. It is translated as CASSSAGGEAYGYTF.

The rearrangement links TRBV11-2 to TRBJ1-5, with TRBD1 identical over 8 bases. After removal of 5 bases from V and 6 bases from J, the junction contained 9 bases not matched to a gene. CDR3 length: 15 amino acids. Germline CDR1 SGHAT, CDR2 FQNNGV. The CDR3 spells CASSKNRGAGQPQHF. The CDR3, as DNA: TGTGCCAGCAGCAAGAACAGGGGGGCCGGTCAGCCCCAGCATTTT.

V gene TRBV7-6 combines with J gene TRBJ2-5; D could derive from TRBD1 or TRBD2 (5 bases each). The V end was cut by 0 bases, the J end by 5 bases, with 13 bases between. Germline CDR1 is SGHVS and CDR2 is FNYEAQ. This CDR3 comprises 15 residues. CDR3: CASSLAVGARETQYF. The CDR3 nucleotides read TGTGCCAGCAGCTTAGCAGTCGGGGCCCGGGAGACCCAGTACTTC.

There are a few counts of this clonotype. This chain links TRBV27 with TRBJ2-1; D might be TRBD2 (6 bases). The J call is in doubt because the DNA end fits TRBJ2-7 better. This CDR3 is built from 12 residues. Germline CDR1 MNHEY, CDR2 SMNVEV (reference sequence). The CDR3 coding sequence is TGTGCCAGCAGTTTACGGGGGTTTGAGCAGTACTTC. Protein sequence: CASSLRGFEQYF.

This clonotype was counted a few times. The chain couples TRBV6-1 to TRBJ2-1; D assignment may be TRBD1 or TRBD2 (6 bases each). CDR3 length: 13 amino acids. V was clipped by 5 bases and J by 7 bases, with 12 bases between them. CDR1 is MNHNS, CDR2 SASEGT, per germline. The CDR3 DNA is TGTGCCAGCAGTCATGGAGGGGGAAATGAGCAGTTCTTC. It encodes CASSHGGGNEQFF.

CDR3 sequence reads: CASSLADGQPQHF. Here the CDR3 DNA reads TGTGCCAGCAGCTTGGCAGACGGGCAGCCCCAGCATTTT. The rearrangement uses TRBV5-6 and TRBJ1-5; the D is unclear. Deletions cut 0 bases from V and 7 bases from J, with 8 bases between. Germline loops: CDR1 SGHDT, CDR2 YYEEEE. This CDR3 is built from 13 residues. Combining the CDR3 with reference TRBV5-6 and TRBJ1-5 gives the whole variable domain DAGVTQSPTHLIKTRGQQVTLRCSPKSGHDTVSWYQQALGQGPQFIFQYYEEEERQRGNFPDRFSGHQFPNYSSELNVNALLLGDSALYLCASSLADGQPQHFGDGTRLSIL.

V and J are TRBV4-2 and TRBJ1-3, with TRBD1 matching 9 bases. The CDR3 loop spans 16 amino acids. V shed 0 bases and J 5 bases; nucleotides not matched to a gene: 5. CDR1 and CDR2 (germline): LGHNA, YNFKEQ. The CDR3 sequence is CASSQEGTGRRNTIYF. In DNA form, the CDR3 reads TGTGCCAGCAGCCAAGAAGGGACAGGGAGACGAAACACCATATATTTT.

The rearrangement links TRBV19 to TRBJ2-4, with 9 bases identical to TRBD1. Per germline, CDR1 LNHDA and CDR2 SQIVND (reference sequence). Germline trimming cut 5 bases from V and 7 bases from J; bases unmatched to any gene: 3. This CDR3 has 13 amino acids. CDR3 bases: TGTGCCAGTAGTGGAGGACAGGGGAACATTCAGTACTTC. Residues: CASSGGQGNIQYF.